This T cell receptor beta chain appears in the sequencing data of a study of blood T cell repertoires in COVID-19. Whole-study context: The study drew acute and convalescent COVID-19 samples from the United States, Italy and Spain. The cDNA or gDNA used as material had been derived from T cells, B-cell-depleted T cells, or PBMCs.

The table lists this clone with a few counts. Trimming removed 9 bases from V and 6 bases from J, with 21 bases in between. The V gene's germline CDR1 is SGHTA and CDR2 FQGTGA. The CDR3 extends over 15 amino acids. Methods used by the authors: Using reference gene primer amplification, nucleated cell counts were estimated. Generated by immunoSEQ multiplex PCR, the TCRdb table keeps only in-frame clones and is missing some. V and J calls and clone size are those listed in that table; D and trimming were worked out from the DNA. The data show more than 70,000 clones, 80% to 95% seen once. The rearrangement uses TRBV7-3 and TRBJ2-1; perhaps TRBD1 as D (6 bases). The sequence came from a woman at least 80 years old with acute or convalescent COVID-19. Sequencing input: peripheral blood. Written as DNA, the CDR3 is TGTGCCAGTGCGGAATCAGGGGCGGCGGGCAATGAGCAGTTCTTC. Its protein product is CASAESGAAGNEQFF.